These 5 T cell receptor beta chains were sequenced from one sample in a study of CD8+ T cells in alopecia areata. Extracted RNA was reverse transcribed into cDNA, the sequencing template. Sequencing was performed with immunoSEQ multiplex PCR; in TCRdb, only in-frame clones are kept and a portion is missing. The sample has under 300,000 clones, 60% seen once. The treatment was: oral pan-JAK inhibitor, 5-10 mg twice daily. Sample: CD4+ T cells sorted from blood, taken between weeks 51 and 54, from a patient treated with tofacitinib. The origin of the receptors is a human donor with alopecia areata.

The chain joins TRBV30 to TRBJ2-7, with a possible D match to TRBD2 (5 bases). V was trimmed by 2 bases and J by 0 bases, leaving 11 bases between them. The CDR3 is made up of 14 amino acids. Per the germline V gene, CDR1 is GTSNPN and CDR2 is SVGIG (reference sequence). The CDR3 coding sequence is TGTGCCTGGAGTCCCTCCGGGAACTCCTACGAGCAGTACTTC. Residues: CAWSPSGNSYEQYF. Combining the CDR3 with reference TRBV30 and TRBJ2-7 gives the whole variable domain SQTIHQWPATLVQPVGSPLSLECTVEGTSNPNLYWYRQAAGRGLQLLFYSVGIGQISSEVPQNLSASRPQDRQFILSSKKLLLSDSGFYLCAWSPSGNSYEQYFGPGTRLTVT.

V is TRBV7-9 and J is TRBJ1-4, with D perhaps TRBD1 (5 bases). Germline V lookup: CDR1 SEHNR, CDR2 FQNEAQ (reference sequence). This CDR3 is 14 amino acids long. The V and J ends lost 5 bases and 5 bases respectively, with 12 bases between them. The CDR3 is CASSPGTANEKLFF. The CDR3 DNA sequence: TGTGCCAGCAGCCCCGGGACGGCGAATGAAAAACTGTTTTTT.

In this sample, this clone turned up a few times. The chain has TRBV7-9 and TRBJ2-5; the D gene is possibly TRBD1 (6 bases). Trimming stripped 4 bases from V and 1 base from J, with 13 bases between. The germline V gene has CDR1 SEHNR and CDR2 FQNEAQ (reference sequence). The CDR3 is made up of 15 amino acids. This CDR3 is CASSSLDRFQETQYF. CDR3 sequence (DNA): TGTGCCAGCAGCTCACTGGACAGATTCCAAGAGACCCAGTACTTC.

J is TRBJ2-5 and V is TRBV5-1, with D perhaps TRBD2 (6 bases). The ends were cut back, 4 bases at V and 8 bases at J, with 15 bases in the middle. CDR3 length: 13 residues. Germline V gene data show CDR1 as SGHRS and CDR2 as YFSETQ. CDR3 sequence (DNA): TGCGCCAGCAGCCCGAACTCGGGGGAAACCCAGTACTTC. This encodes CASSPNSGETQYF.

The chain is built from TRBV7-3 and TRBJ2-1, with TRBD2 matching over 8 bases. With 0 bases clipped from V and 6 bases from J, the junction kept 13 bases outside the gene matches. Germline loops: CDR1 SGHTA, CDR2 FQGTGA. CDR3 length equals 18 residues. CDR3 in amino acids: CASSLTGSGAGAFNEQFF. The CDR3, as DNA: TGTGCCAGCAGCTTAACGGGGTCAGGAGCGGGGGCCTTCAATGAGCAGTTCTTC.